These T cell receptor beta chains were read from a single sample in a study of cytomegalovirus exposure and HLA in healthy donors. The table came from immunoSEQ multiplex PCR; TCRdb's copy has only in-frame clones and leaves some out. The sample shows 150,000 to 200,000 clones, around 81% of them seen only once. Specimen: PBMCs. Source of these receptors: a man aged 25-45 years in good health and CMV-seropositive. Both conserved end residues are part of each CDR3. D genes are given only for firm matches. Rows may omit the clone size; those that give it use once, few, many or a size class.

abundance,v_gene,j_gene,d_gene,CDR3nt,CDR3aa
-,TRBV9,TRBJ1-6,-,TGTGCCAGCAGCCCAAACTCGGATTCACCCCTCCACTTT,CASSPNSDSPLHF
-,TRBV11-2,TRBJ2-3,TRBD2,TGTGCCAGCAGCTTAGGGGGACTAGCGGGGGGGCTCAGCACAGATACGCAGTATTTT,CASSLGGLAGGLSTDTQYF
-,TRBV2,TRBJ1-1,-,TGTGCCGGGCACACCCAGGGGAACACTGAAGCTTTCTTT,CAGHTQGNTEAFF
-,TRBV13,TRBJ2-7,TRBD2,TGTGCCAGCGCCGAGCGGGGGGCCGCGTCCTACGAGCAGTACTTC,CASAERGAASYEQYF
-,TRBV4-3,TRBJ1-2,-,TGCGCCAGCAGCCAAGATCGAGGAACCCACTATGGCTACACCTTC,CASSQDRGTHYGYTF
-,TRBV7-2,TRBJ2-7,-,TGTGCCAGCAGCTTAGCGAGCAGGGACGAGCAGTACTTC,CASSLASRDEQYF
-,TRBV6-5,TRBJ2-3,-,TGTGCCAGCAGTTACTCGGGTCGGGGCACAGATACGCAGTATTTT,CASSYSGRGTDTQYF
-,TRBV15,TRBJ1-2,-,TGTGCCACCAGCAGACAGATAGGGCGGGACGCCGGCTACACCTTC,CATSRQIGRDAGYTF
-,TRBV7-7,TRBJ2-7,TRBD1,TGTGCTAGCAGCCCCGACAGGGAGAGGGAGCAGTACTTC,CASSPDREREQYF
-,TRBV5-1,TRBJ2-1,TRBD2,TGCGCCAGCAGCTTGGGGGTGAGCGGTAGCGGGGGGCTTAGCTCCTACAATGAGCAGTTCTTC,CASSLGVSGSGGLSSYNEQFF
-,TRBV21-1,TRBJ1-4,-,TGTGCCAGCAGCACGGACAGGGACCGTAGTGAAAAACTGTTTTTT,CASSTDRDRSEKLFF
-,TRBV2,TRBJ1-2,TRBD1,TGTGCCAGCCTTCAAGGACAGGGGCCGCGTGGCTACACCTTC,CASLQGQGPRGYTF
-,TRBV5-4,TRBJ2-3,-,TGTGCCAGCAGCTTGGTTGGTGGGGGGGCCATAGATACGCAGTATTTT,CASSLVGGGAIDTQYF
-,TRBV29-1,TRBJ1-1,-,TGCAGCGTTGTCTCGCGGCCGCCGAACACTGAAGCTTTCTTT,CSVVSRPPNTEAFF
-,TRBV18,TRBJ2-4,-,TGTGCCAGCTCATCCGGGGGATTAGCCAAAAACATTCAGTACTTC,CASSSGGLAKNIQYF
-,TRBV7-8,TRBJ2-7,TRBD1,TGTGCCAGCAGCTTAGTCTGGGGGGACAGGGTGGGAGAGCAGTACTTC,CASSLVWGDRVGEQYF
once,TRBV18,TRBJ2-5,TRBD1,TGTGCCAGCTCACCCCTACAGGGGGCAGAGACCCAGTACTTC,CASSPLQGAETQYF
-,TRBV6-5,TRBJ2-5,-,TGTGCCAGCACCCCCCTGGACAGTCCCCAAGAGACCCAGTACTTC,CASTPLDSPQETQYF
-,TRBV7-8,TRBJ2-1,-,TGTGCCAGCACCCCCCGGGCGGGGTCGACCGGGAGCTCCTACAATGAGCAGTTCTTC,CASTPRAGSTGSSYNEQFF
-,TRBV7-9,TRBJ2-3,-,TGTGCCAGCAGCTCCGGTGGTAGCTCCGCTAATACGCAGTATTTT,CASSSGGSSANTQYF
once,TRBV7-6,TRBJ2-3,TRBD1,TGTGCCAGCAGCTTAAGGGACAGGGTCACAGATACGCAGTATTTT,CASSLRDRVTDTQYF
-,TRBV7-2,TRBJ1-2,TRBD1,TGTGCCAGCAGCTTAGGACAGGGCTATGGCTACACCTTC,CASSLGQGYGYTF
-,TRBV27,TRBJ1-2,TRBD1,TGTGCCAGCAGCTCAACAGGGGTTAATGGCTACACCTTC,CASSSTGVNGYTF
-,TRBV7-9,TRBJ2-5,TRBD2,TGTGCCAGCAGCCTACCCGTGGGTAGCGGGGAAGGAAAGACCCAGTACTTC,CASSLPVGSGEGKTQYF
once,TRBV4-1,TRBJ2-5,TRBD2,TGCGCCAGCAGCCATAGCGGGGGGGCCGGGGAGACCCAGTACTTC,CASSHSGGAGETQYF
-,TRBV5-1,TRBJ2-1,TRBD2,TGCGCCAGCAGGGAGGCTAGCGGGGATCTTCGGAATGAGCAGTTCTTC,CASREASGDLRNEQFF
-,TRBV21-1,TRBJ2-2,-,TGTGCCAGCAGCAAAGCTTCAAAAGTCCTTGAGGGGAACACCGGGGAGCTGTTTTTT,CASSKASKVLEGNTGELFF
-,TRBV5-4,TRBJ2-1,TRBD2,TGTGCCAGCAGCCTTAGCGGGGGGGCGCATGAGCAGTTCTTC,CASSLSGGAHEQFF
-,TRBV27,TRBJ2-1,TRBD1,TGTGCCAGCAGAGGGACAGGGAGACCTCGGGAGCAGTTCTTC,CASRGTGRPREQFF
-,TRBV7-9,TRBJ1-2,-,TGTGCCAGCAGCCATGAGGCGGAGAGGTATGGCTACACCTTC,CASSHEAERYGYTF
-,TRBV5-6,TRBJ2-1,-,TGTGCCAGCAGCTTGGGTGGACAGTTAGCGTTCTTC,CASSLGGQLAFF
-,TRBV27,TRBJ2-1,-,TGTGCCAGCAGTTTAAGGACTCCCTACAATGAGCAGTTCTTC,CASSLRTPYNEQFF
-,TRBV5-1,TRBJ2-1,TRBD2,TGCGCCAGCAGCTTGGGGCAAGCGGGGGGAGTCAATGAGCAGTTCTTC,CASSLGQAGGVNEQFF
-,TRBV5-1,TRBJ2-1,-,TGCGCCAGCAGCCCAGGACTAATCGGGCAGTTCTTC,CASSPGLIGQFF
-,TRBV4-3,TRBJ1-1,-,TGCGCCAGCAGCTACCGGAAGGGAGACACTGAAGCTTTCTTT,CASSYRKGDTEAFF
-,TRBV7-8,TRBJ1-4,TRBD1,TGTGCCAGCAGTTCAGACAGGGGGCATGAATATATGGATGAAAAACTGTTTTTT,CASSSDRGHEYMDEKLFF
-,TRBV5-1,TRBJ2-7,-,TGCGCCAGCAGCTTACAGGGTAGTCGCTCCTACGAGCAGTACTTC,CASSLQGSRSYEQYF
-,TRBV27,TRBJ2-1,TRBD1,TGTGCCAGCAGTTATGGACAGGGGGCAGTCAATGAGCAGTTCTTC,CASSYGQGAVNEQFF
few,TRBV5-1,TRBJ1-1,-,TGCGCCAGCAGCGCTGGACAATTGTTGCCCCAAGCTTTCTTT,CASSAGQLLPQAFF
-,TRBV4-1,TRBJ2-3,TRBD2,TGCGCCAGCAGCCAAGAAGCGGGGCCTAGCACAGATACGCAGTATTTT,CASSQEAGPSTDTQYF
-,TRBV11-3,TRBJ2-3,TRBD1,TGTGCCAGCAGCTTGAGGGACAGTAGCACAGATACGCAGTATTTT,CASSLRDSSTDTQYF
few,TRBV6-5,TRBJ2-7,TRBD2,TGTGCCAGCAGGACAACCGGGACTAGAGCCTACGAGCAGTACTTC,CASRTTGTRAYEQYF
-,TRBV11-3,TRBJ2-1,-,TGTGCCAGCAGGGGTACTAGGTTTTCCTACAATGAGCAGTTCTTC,CASRGTRFSYNEQFF
-,TRBV6-1,TRBJ2-1,-,TGTGCCAGCCGAACTGCGGTGGAGCAGTTCTTC,CASRTAVEQFF
once,TRBV7-9,TRBJ1-2,-,TGTGCCAGCAGCTTAGAACGGAGCTATGGCTACACCTTC,CASSLERSYGYTF
-,TRBV27,TRBJ1-1,TRBD1,TGTGCCAGCAGGCGTCGAGGGGGCCTCCCTGAAGCTTTCTTT,CASRRRGGLPEAFF
-,TRBV7-6,TRBJ2-5,-,TGTGCCAGCAGCCTCCAAGAGACCCAGTACTTC,CASSLQETQYF
-,TRBV10-2,TRBJ1-5,TRBD1,TGCGCCAGCAGTGACTCAGGGGGGCAGCCCCAGCATTTT,CASSDSGGQPQHF
-,TRBV27,TRBJ1-5,-,TGTGCCAGCAGTCACAGGGGCAATCAGCCCCAGCATTTT,CASSHRGNQPQHF
-,TRBV19,TRBJ2-2,-,TGTGCCAGTACCTATCAAGGGGTCGGGGAGCTGTTTTTT,CASTYQGVGELFF
few,TRBV19,TRBJ2-5,TRBD1,TGTGCCAGTAGTGCATGGGACAGTCAAGAGACCCAGTACTTC,CASSAWDSQETQYF
-,TRBV9,TRBJ2-2,-,TGTGCCAGCAGCGTAGGAGACCTAGCCGGGGAGCTGTTTTTT,CASSVGDLAGELFF
few,TRBV7-6,TRBJ2-7,TRBD2,TGTGCCAGCGCCCCGAGGCCACTAGCGGGGGGGAGAACCTACGAGCAGTACTTC,CASAPRPLAGGRTYEQYF